This TCR beta chain is drawn from a study of blood T cell repertoires in COVID-19. Assay used: immunoSEQ multiplex PCR; TCRdb lists only in-frame clones, some missing. The table shows more than 350,000 clones, with roughly 90% occurring only once. CDR3 length: 15 residues. The trim removed 7 bases at V and 2 bases at J, leaving 9 bases unmatched. The germline gives CDR1 LGHDT, CDR2 YNNKEL (reference sequence). The origin of this receptor is a woman between 18 and 30 years old who had been exposed to COVID-19. The V and J genes are TRBV3-1 (or the pseudogene TRBV3-2) and TRBJ2-3; 7 bases are a match to TRBD1. The sample taken for sequencing was PBMCs or T cells enriched from blood (not recorded which). CDR3: CASNLQGTDTDTQYF. For the CDR3, the DNA is TGTGCCAGCAATCTACAGGGGACCGACACAGATACGCAGTATTTT.